This is a list of T cell receptor beta chains from one sample in a study of neoadjuvant anti-PD-1 for oral cavity cancer. Data came from immunoSEQ multiplex PCR; TCRdb stores just in-frame clones and leaves some out. The table has about 42,000 clones, 60% to 80% seen once. The specimen comprised PBMCs, sampled after nivolumab (anti-PD-1) treatment. These receptors all stem from a person between 40 and 80 years old with oral cavity squamous cell carcinoma. The CDR3 runs from the conserved cysteine through the conserved F or W. The D gene is left open where the match is weak. Rows give clone size only sometimes, using once, few, many, or a class for an expanded clone.

abundance: -
j_gene: TRBJ1-3
d_gene: -
v_gene: TRBV5-1
CDR3nt: TGCGCCAGCAGCTTGGGAACGGCTGGAAACACCATATATTTT
CDR3aa: CASSLGTAGNTIYF

abundance: -
j_gene: TRBJ2-2
d_gene: -
v_gene: TRBV5-6
CDR3nt: TGTGCCAGCAGCTTGTTGGGACCGAACACCGGGGAGCTGTTTTTT
CDR3aa: CASSLLGPNTGELFF

abundance: -
j_gene: TRBJ2-5
d_gene: -
v_gene: TRBV7-6
CDR3nt: TGTGCCAGCAGCTTAGTTGACTCCCCGCAAGAGACCCAGTACTTC
CDR3aa: CASSLVDSPQETQYF

abundance: -
j_gene: TRBJ2-5
d_gene: TRBD2
v_gene: TRBV28
CDR3nt: TGTGCCATCTCTAGCGGGTGGGGCAAAGAGACCCAGTACTTC
CDR3aa: CAISSGWGKETQYF

abundance: -
j_gene: TRBJ2-5
d_gene: TRBD2
v_gene: TRBV6-5
CDR3nt: TGTGCCAGTGTTTCAGGGCTAGCGGGAGGGGAGACCCAGTACTTC
CDR3aa: CASVSGLAGGETQYF

abundance: many
j_gene: TRBJ2-2
d_gene: TRBD1
v_gene: TRBV29-1
CDR3nt: TGCAGCGGGGGCCGGGACAGAGACACCGGGGAGCTGTTTTTT
CDR3aa: CSGGRDRDTGELFF

abundance: -
j_gene: TRBJ1-1
d_gene: -
v_gene: TRBV7-8
CDR3nt: TGTGCCAGCAGCCCGAGGCCGAACACTGAAGCTTTCTTT
CDR3aa: CASSPRPNTEAFF

abundance: medium-sized
j_gene: TRBJ1-1
d_gene: -
v_gene: TRBV27
CDR3nt: TGTGCCAGCAGTTTAGTGGAGAACACTGAAGCTTTCTTT
CDR3aa: CASSLVENTEAFF

abundance: few
j_gene: TRBJ2-7
d_gene: -
v_gene: TRBV10-2
CDR3nt: TGCGCCAGCAGCCCACAGGGAAACGAGCAGTACTTC
CDR3aa: CASSPQGNEQYF

abundance: -
j_gene: TRBJ1-1
d_gene: -
v_gene: TRBV7-9
CDR3nt: TGTGCCAGCAGGCAAACATCGAACACTGAAGCTTTCTTT
CDR3aa: CASRQTSNTEAFF

abundance: -
j_gene: TRBJ1-2
d_gene: TRBD1
v_gene: TRBV29-1
CDR3nt: TGCAGCGTACTTGGACAGGGGGAAGATGGCTACACCTTC
CDR3aa: CSVLGQGEDGYTF

abundance: -
j_gene: TRBJ2-7
d_gene: -
v_gene: TRBV6-1
CDR3nt: TGTGCCAGCAGGCCCGGTAGCTCCTACGAGCAGTACTTC
CDR3aa: CASRPGSSYEQYF

abundance: -
j_gene: TRBJ1-1
d_gene: -
v_gene: TRBV29-1
CDR3nt: TGCAGCGCCGGGAGTCGGTCGAACACTGAAGCTTTCTTT
CDR3aa: CSAGSRSNTEAFF